Given below is one T cell receptor beta chain in context. The CDR3 consists of 15 residues. The germline V and J ends were trimmed by 0 bases and 2 bases, with 9 bases remaining between them. Looked up from germline, CDR1 is SGHNT and CDR2 is YYREEE (reference sequence). Primers for the PCR totalled 60 Vbeta and 13 Jbeta. Assay: immunoSEQ multiplex PCR; the TCRdb copy retains only in-frame clones and omits some. The sample consists of around 190,000 clones, 75% to 90% of them appearing once. This specimen belongs to a study of cytomegalovirus exposure and HLA in healthy donors. The sequenced sample was PBMCs. This receptor was obtained from a woman aged 25 to 39 in good health and CMV-seronegative. This rearrangement joins TRBV5-4 to TRBJ2-1; perhaps TRBD2 as D (5 bases). DNA of the CDR3: TGTGCCAGCAGCTTGGGGACTTCCGCCTACAATGAGCAGTTCTTC. Translated, it gives CASSLGTSAYNEQFF.